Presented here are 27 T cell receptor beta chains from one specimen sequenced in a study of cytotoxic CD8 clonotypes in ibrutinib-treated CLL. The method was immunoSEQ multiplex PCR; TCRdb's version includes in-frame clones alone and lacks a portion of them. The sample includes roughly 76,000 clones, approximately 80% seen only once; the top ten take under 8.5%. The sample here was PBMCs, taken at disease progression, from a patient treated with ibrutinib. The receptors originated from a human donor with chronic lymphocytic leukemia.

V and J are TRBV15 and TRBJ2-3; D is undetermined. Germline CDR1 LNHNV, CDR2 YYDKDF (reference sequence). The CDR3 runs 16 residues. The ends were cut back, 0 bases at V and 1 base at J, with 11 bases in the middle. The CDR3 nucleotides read TGTGCCACCAGCAGAGATAGATCGGGTGGCACAGATACGCAGTATTTT. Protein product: CATSRDRSGGTDTQYF.

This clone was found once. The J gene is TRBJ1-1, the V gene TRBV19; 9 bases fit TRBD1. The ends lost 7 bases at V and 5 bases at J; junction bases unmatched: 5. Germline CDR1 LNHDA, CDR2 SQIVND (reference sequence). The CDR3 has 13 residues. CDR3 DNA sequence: TGTGCCAGTATGGGGACAGGGTGGACTGAAGCTTTCTTT. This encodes CASMGTGWTEAFF. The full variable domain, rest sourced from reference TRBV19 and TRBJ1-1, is DGGITQSPKYLFRKEGQNVTLSCEQNLNHDAMYWYRQDPGQGLRLIYYSQIVNDFQKGDIAEGYSVSREKKESFPLTVTSAQKNPTAFYLCASMGTGWTEAFFGQGTRLTVV.

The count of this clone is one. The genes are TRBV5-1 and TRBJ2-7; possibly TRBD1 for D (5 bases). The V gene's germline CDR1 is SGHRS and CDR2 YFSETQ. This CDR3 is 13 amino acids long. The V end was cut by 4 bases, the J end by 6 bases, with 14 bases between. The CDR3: CASSPWGPFEQYF. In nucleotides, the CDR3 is TGCGCCAGCAGCCCCTGGGGCCCGTTCGAGCAGTACTTC.

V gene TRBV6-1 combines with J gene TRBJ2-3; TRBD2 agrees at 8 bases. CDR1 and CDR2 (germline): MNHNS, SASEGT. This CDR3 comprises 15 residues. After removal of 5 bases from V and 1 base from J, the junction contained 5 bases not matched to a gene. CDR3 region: CASSTTSGRTDTQYF. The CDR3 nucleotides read TGTGCCAGCAGTACCACTAGCGGCCGCACAGATACGCAGTATTTT.

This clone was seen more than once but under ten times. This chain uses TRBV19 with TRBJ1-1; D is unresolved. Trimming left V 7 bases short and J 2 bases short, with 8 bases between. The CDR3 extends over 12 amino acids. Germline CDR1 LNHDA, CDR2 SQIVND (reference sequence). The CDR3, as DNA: TGTGCCAGTATGACCGGTAACACTGAAGCTTTCTTT. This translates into CASMTGNTEAFF.

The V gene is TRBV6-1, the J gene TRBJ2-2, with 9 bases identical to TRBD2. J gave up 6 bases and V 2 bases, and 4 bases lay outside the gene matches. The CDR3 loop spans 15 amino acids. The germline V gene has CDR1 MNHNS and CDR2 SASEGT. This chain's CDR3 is CASSENSGSSGELFF. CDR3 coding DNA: TGTGCCAGCAGTGAAAATAGCGGGAGCTCCGGGGAGCTGTTTTTT.

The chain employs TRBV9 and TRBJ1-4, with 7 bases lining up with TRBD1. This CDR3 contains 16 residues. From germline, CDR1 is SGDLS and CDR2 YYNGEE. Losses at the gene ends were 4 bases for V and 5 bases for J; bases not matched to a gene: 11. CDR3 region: CASSPTTGASNEKLFF. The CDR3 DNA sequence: TGTGCCAGCAGCCCAACAACAGGGGCTTCGAATGAAAAACTGTTTTTT.

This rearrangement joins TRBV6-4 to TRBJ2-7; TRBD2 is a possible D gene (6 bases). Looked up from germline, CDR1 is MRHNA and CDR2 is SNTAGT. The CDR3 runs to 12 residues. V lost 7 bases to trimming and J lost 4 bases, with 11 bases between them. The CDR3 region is CASKWGVYEQYF. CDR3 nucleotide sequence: TGTGCCAGCAAGTGGGGGGTTTACGAGCAGTACTTC.

The CDR3 is CASALKTASNTEAFF. DNA for the CDR3: TGTGCCAGTGCTTTAAAGACAGCCTCTAACACTGAAGCTTTCTTT. The chain is built from TRBV19 and TRBJ1-1, with D tentatively TRBD1 (5 bases). This CDR3 has 15 amino acids. Germline V CDR1 and CDR2: LNHDA, SQIVND (reference sequence). Trimming shortened V by 8 bases and J by 2 bases, and 18 bases separated the two germline ends.

CDR3 region: CASSPGGAETF. In DNA form, the CDR3 reads TGTGCCAGCTCACCGGGGGGCGCGGAAACCTTC. The chain carries TRBV18 and TRBJ1-2; D may be TRBD1 (6 bases). The V end was cut by 3 bases, the J end by 14 bases, with 13 bases between. This CDR3 is 11 amino acids long. Looked up from germline, CDR1 is KGHSH and CDR2 is LQKENI.

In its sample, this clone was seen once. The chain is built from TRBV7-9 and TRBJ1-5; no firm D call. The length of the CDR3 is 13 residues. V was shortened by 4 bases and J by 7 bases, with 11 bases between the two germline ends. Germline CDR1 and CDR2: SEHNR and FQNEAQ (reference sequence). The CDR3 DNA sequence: TGTGCCAGCAGCTCCGCTAGGTTCCAGCCCCAGCATTTT. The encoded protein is CASSSARFQPQHF. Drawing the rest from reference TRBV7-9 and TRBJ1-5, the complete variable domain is DTGVSQNPRHKITKRGQNVTFRCDPISEHNRLYWYRQTLGQGPEFLTYFQNEAQLEKSRLLSDRFSAERPKGSFSTLEIQRTEQGDSAMYLCASSSARFQPQHFGDGTRLSIL.

CDR3 loop: CASSPQVNQPQHF. The CDR3 DNA is TGTGCCAGCTCACCACAGGTAAATCAGCCCCAGCATTTT. The chain couples TRBV18 to TRBJ1-5; no clear D. CDR3 length: 13 residues. V shed 1 base and J shed 4 bases, with 5 bases lying between them. The germline CDR1 and CDR2 sequences are KGHSH and LQKENI.

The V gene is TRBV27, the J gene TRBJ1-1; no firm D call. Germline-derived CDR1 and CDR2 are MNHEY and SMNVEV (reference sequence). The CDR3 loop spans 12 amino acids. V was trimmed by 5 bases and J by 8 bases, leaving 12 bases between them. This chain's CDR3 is CASSGNGEEAFF. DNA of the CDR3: TGTGCCAGCAGTGGCAACGGGGAAGAAGCTTTCTTT.

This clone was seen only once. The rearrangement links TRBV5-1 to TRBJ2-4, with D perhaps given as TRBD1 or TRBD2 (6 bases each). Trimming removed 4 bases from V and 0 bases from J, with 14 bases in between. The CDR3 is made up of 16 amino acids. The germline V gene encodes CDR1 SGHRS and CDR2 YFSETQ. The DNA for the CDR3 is TGCGCCAGCAGCAGAGGGGGGACACTAGCCAAAAACATTCAGTACTTC. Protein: CASSRGGTLAKNIQYF.

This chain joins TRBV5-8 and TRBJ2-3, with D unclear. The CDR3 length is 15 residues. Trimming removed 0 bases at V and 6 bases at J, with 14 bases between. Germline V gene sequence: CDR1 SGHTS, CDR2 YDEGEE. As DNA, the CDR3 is TGTGCCAGCAGCTTGGTAGGCGGACGTAGGGATACGCAGTATTTT. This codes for CASSLVGGRRDTQYF. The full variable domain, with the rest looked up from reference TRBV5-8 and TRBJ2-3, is EAGVTQSPTHLIKTRGQQATLRCSPISGHTSVYWYQQALGLGLQFLLWYDEGEERNRGNFPPRFSGRQFPNYSSELNVNALELEDSALYLCASSLVGGRRDTQYFGPGTRLTVL.

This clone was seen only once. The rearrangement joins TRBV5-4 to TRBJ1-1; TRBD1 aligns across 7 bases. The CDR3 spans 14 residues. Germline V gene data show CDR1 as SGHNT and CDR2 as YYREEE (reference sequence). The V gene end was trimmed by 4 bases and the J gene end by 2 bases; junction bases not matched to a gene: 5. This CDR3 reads CASSRTGINTEAFF. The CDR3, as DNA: TGTGCCAGCAGCCGGACAGGAATCAACACTGAAGCTTTCTTT.

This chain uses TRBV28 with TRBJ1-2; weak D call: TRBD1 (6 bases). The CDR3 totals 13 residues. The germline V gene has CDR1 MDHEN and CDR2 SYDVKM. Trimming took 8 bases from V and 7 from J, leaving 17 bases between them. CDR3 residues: CASLMTGGGGYTF. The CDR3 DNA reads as TGTGCCAGCTTAATGACCGGAGGGGGTGGCTACACCTTC.

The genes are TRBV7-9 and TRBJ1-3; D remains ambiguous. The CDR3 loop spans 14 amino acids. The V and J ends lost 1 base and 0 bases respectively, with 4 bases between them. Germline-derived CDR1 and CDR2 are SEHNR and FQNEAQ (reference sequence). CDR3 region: CASSLGSSGNTIYF. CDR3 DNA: TGTGCCAGCAGCTTAGGGAGCTCTGGAAACACCATATATTTT.

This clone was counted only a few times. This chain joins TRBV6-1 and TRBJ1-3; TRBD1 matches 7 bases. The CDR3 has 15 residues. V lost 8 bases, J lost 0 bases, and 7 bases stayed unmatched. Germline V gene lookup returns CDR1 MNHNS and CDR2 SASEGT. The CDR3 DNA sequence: TGTGCCAGCGGGACAGTACTACTCTCTGGAAACACCATATATTTT. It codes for CASGTVLLSGNTIYF.

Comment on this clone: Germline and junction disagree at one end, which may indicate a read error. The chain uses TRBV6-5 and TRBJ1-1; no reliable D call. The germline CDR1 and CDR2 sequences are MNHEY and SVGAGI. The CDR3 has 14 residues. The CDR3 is CAISEPLVNTEAFF. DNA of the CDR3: TGTGCCATCAGTGAGCCCCTGGTTAACACTGAAGCTTTCTTT.

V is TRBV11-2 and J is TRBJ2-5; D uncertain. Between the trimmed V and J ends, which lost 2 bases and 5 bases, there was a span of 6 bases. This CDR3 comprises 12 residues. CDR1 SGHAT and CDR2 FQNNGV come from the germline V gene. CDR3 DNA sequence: TGTGCCAGCAGCTTAAATTTGGAGACCCAGTACTTC. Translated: CASSLNLETQYF.

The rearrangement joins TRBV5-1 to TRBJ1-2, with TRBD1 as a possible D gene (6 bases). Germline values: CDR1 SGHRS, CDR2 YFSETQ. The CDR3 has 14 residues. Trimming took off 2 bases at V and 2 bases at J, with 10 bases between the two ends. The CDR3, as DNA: TGCGCCAGCAGCTTAATCGGACAGAACTATGGCTACACCTTC. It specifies CASSLIGQNYGYTF.

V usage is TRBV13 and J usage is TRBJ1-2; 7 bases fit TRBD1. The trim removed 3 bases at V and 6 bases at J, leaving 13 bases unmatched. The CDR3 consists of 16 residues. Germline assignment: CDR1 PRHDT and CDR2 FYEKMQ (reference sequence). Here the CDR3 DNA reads TGTGCCAGCAGCTTTAAGACCTCGACAGGGTCGGATGGCTACACCTTC. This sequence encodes CASSFKTSTGSDGYTF.

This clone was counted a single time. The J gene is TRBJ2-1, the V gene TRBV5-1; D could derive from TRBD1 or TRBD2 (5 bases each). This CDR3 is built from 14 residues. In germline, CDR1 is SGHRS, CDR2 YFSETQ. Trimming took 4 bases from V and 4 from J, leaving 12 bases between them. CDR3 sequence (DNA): TGCGCCAGCAGCGGGGCCTGGGGGTACAATGAGCAGTTCTTC. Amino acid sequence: CASSGAWGYNEQFF.

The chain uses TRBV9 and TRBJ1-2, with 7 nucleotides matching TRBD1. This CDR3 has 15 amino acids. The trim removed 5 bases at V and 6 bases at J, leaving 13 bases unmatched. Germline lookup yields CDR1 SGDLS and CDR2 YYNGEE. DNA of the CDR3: TGTGCCAGCAGGCCCTACCAGACAGGGCCGGATGGCTACACCTTC. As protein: CASRPYQTGPDGYTF.

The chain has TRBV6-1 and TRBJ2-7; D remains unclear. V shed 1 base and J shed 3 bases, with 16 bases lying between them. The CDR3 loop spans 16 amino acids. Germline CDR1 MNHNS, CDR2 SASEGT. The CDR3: CASSEDGRVALYEQYF. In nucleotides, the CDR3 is TGTGCCAGCAGTGAAGATGGTAGGGTGGCCCTCTACGAGCAGTACTTC.

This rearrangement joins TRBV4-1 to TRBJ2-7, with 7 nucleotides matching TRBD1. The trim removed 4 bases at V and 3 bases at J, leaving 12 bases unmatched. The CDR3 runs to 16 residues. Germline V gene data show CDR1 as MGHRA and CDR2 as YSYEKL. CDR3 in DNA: TGCGCCAGCAGCCGAATTCGAGGGGGCGCGAGCTACGAGCAGTACTTC. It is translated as CASSRIRGGASYEQYF.